A single sample gave rise to the 26 T cell receptor beta chains below, sequenced in a study of blood T cell repertoires in COVID-19. The table came from immunoSEQ multiplex PCR; TCRdb's copy has only in-frame clones and leaves some out. The sample has about 440,000 clones, around nine tenths seen once. Specimen: PBMCs or T cells enriched from blood (not recorded which). Every receptor here comes from a woman aged 18-30 years with acute COVID-19.

This sequence joins TRBV6-5 and TRBJ1-3, with D perhaps TRBD1 (6 bases). V lost 8 bases, J lost 0 bases, and 11 bases lay in between. Germline V gives CDR1 MNHEY, CDR2 SVGAGI. This CDR3 region has 14 residues. The CDR3 DNA reads TGTGCCAGCGGACAGTCCATCTCTGGAAACACCATATATTTT. Its translation is CASGQSISGNTIYF.

The gene calls are TRBV3-1 (or the pseudogene TRBV3-2) and TRBJ2-7, with TRBD1 matching over 9 bases. This CDR3 has 15 residues. CDR1 LGHDT and CDR2 YNNKEL come from the germline V gene (reference sequence). With 0 bases clipped from V and 3 bases from J, the junction kept 3 bases outside the gene matches. The CDR3 DNA is TGTGCCAGCAGCCAAGAGGGACAGGGTCACTACGAGCAGTACTTC. It yields the protein CASSQEGQGHYEQYF.

CDR3 bases: TGTGCCACCGCCCGGGCAGATACGCAGTATTTT. Amino acids: CATARADTQYF. The rearrangement uses TRBV19 and TRBJ2-3; D unresolved. This CDR3 spans 11 amino acids. The germline V gene has CDR1 LNHDA and CDR2 SQIVND (reference sequence). The V gene lost 10 bases and the J gene lost 4 bases, with 9 bases spanning the gap.

The V call is TRBV6-5, the J call TRBJ2-2; 7 nucleotides align to TRBD1. The CDR3 has 16 residues. Germline lookup yields CDR1 MNHEY and CDR2 SVGAGI. The trim removed 3 bases at V and 5 bases at J, leaving 9 bases unmatched. CDR3 nucleotides: TGTGCCAGCAGTTATGTCACAGGGGTGATGACCGGGGAGCTGTTTTTT. This codes for CASSYVTGVMTGELFF.

The chain's CDR3 is CASSRQGWDSPLHF. Here the CDR3 DNA reads TGTGCCAGCAGCCGACAGGGATGGGATTCACCCCTCCACTTT. This chain joins TRBV3-1 (or the pseudogene TRBV3-2) and TRBJ1-6, with 7 positions matching TRBD1. In germline, CDR1 is LGHDT, CDR2 YNNKEL (reference sequence). Trimming removed 4 bases from V and 8 bases from J; junction bases left unmatched: 5. There are 14 residues in the CDR3.

This clone came up once. The chain uses TRBV6-1 and TRBJ2-1; 10 bases are shared with TRBD2. The CDR3 loop spans 18 amino acids. The ends lost 2 bases at V and 0 bases at J; junction bases unmatched: 7. CDR1 and CDR2 (germline): MNHNS, SASEGT. CDR3 amino acids: CASSERSSGRGSYNEQFF. DNA for the CDR3: TGTGCCAGCAGTGAAAGATCCAGCGGGAGGGGCTCCTACAATGAGCAGTTCTTC.

The V and J genes are TRBV7-9 and TRBJ2-1, with TRBD2 identical over 7 bases. Germline CDR1 and CDR2: SEHNR and FQNEAQ (reference sequence). The length of the CDR3 is 14 residues. With V trimmed by 5 bases and J by 1 base, 2 bases remained unmatched. This CDR3 reads CASSKRESYNEQFF. As DNA, the CDR3 is TGTGCCAGCAGCAAGCGGGAATCCTACAATGAGCAGTTCTTC.

The chain recombines TRBV5-4 with TRBJ2-3; D unclear. The germline V gene has CDR1 SGHNT and CDR2 YYREEE (reference sequence). The CDR3 covers 13 residues. The V gene lost 1 base and the J gene lost 1 base, with 4 bases spanning the gap. The CDR3 reads CASSLPGTDTQYF. For the CDR3, the DNA is TGTGCCAGCAGCTTGCCCGGCACAGATACGCAGTATTTT.

The chain combines TRBV19 with TRBJ1-3; possible D gene TRBD1, 6 bases. The length of the CDR3 is 14 residues. V was trimmed by 4 bases and J by 3 bases, leaving 10 bases between them. Looked up from germline, CDR1 is LNHDA and CDR2 is SQIVND (reference sequence). CDR3 amino acids: CASSTRDIGNTIYF. CDR3 coding DNA: TGTGCCAGTAGTACCCGGGACATTGGAAACACCATATATTTT. The whole variable domain, filled in from reference TRBV19 and TRBJ1-3, reads DGGITQSPKYLFRKEGQNVTLSCEQNLNHDAMYWYRQDPGQGLRLIYYSQIVNDFQKGDIAEGYSVSREKKESFPLTVTSAQKNPTAFYLCASSTRDIGNTIYFGEGSWLTVV.

This CDR3 is CASSSRDSPLEQYF. The CDR3 DNA reads TGTGCCAGCAGTTCCCGGGACAGCCCCCTCGAGCAGTACTTC. The genes are TRBV6-5 and TRBJ2-7, with 7 bases lining up with TRBD1. V was clipped by 4 bases and J by 6 bases; unmatched bases: 9. This CDR3 is 14 amino acids long. Germline V lookup: CDR1 MNHEY, CDR2 SVGAGI.

This rearrangement joins TRBV4-1 to TRBJ1-1, with TRBD1 as a possible D gene (6 bases). The CDR3 length is 15 residues. Germline V gene data show CDR1 as MGHRA and CDR2 as YSYEKL. The V end was cut by 4 bases, the J end by 5 bases, with 17 bases between. CDR3 loop: CASSLGQGSRTEAFF. CDR3 bases: TGCGCCAGCAGCCTCGGGCAGGGGAGTAGAACTGAAGCTTTCTTT.

V usage is TRBV19 and J usage is TRBJ2-2, with a tentative D call TRBD2 (6 bases). CDR1 is LNHDA, CDR2 SQIVND, per germline (reference sequence). The CDR3 covers 17 residues. Deletions cut 6 bases from V and 4 bases from J, with 21 bases between. CDR3 DNA: TGTGCCAGTAGGGAGGCGGGGAGCTTGCGAGCCACCGGGGAGCTGTTTTTT. Translation: CASREAGSLRATGELFF.

This clone came up a few times. This sequence joins TRBV29-1 and TRBJ1-2, with 10 bases lining up with TRBD1. CDR1 and CDR2 from the germline V gene are SQVTM and ANQGSEA. The length of the CDR3 is 13 residues. Trimming at V came to 6 bases and at J to 7 bases, leaving 8 bases not matched to a gene. CDR3 nucleotides: TGCAGCGTACCATTCGACAGGGGGCTTGGCTACACCTTC. It codes for CSVPFDRGLGYTF. Looking up the rest from reference TRBV29-1 and TRBJ1-2 gives the full variable domain: SAVISQKPSRDICQRGTSLTIQCQVDSQVTMMFWYRQQPGQSLTLIATANQGSEATYESGFVIDKFPISRPNLTFSTLTVSNMSPEDSSIYLCSVPFDRGLGYTFGSGTRLTVV.

This chain uses TRBV3-1 (or the pseudogene TRBV3-2) with TRBJ2-1; 7 nucleotides line up with TRBD1. Germline V gives CDR1 LGHDT, CDR2 YNNKEL (reference sequence). The CDR3 runs 16 residues. After removal of 2 bases from V and 8 bases from J, the junction contained 12 bases not matched to a gene. This CDR3 is CASSQPEGAFVDEQFF. The DNA for the CDR3 is TGTGCCAGCAGCCAACCCGAGGGGGCTTTTGTTGATGAGCAGTTCTTC.

The chain employs TRBV18 and TRBJ1-1, with a tentative D call TRBD1 (5 bases). The CDR3 has 14 residues. The ends were cut back, 3 bases at V and 5 bases at J, with 13 bases in the middle. Germline CDR1 KGHSH, CDR2 LQKENI. This CDR3 is CASSPEEGTTEAFF. DNA of the CDR3: TGTGCCAGCTCACCTGAGGAGGGGACTACTGAAGCTTTCTTT.

CDR3 in amino acids: CASSEDIGYGELFF. In DNA form, the CDR3 reads TGTGCCAGCAGCGAGGACATTGGGTACGGGGAGCTGTTTTTT. This chain links TRBV7-3 with TRBJ2-2, with D perhaps TRBD1 (5 bases). From germline, CDR1 is SGHTA and CDR2 FQGTGA. The CDR3 covers 14 residues. V lost 5 bases and J 7 bases, leaving 14 bases between the germline ends.

V and J are TRBV5-5 and TRBJ2-7, with a possible D match to TRBD2 (6 bases). Germline-derived CDR1 and CDR2 are SGHKS and YYEKEE (reference sequence). V was pared by 4 bases and J by 2 bases, with 13 bases between. The CDR3 contains 14 residues. CDR3 nucleotide sequence: TGTGCCAGCAGCCTACTAGCAGGGCCCTACGAGCAGTACTTC. This codes for CASSLLAGPYEQYF. The whole variable domain, remainder taken from reference TRBV5-5 and TRBJ2-7, is DAGVTQSPTHLIKTRGQQVTLRCSPISGHKSVSWYQQVLGQGPQFIFQYYEKEERGRGNFPDRFSARQFPNYSSELNVNALLLGDSALYLCASSLLAGPYEQYFGPGTRLTVT.

This clone was picked up one time. The chain uses TRBV28 and TRBJ1-6; 9 nucleotides match TRBD1. Germline trimming cut 2 bases from V and 10 bases from J; bases unmatched to any gene: 6. The CDR3 consists of 15 residues. CDR1 is MDHEN and CDR2 is SYDVKM in the germline V gene. In nucleotides, the CDR3 is TGTGCCAGCAGTTTAGGGGACAGGGTTCGCTCACCCCTCCACTTT. It translates to CASSLGDRVRSPLHF.

The sample holds one count of this clone. CDR3 amino acids: CAISEFARGSYNEQFF. The CDR3 DNA follows: TGTGCCATCAGTGAGTTTGCGAGGGGGTCCTACAATGAGCAGTTCTTC. The chain combines TRBV10-3 with TRBJ2-1, with TRBD1 as a possible D gene (6 bases). Germline loops: CDR1 ENHRY, CDR2 SYGVKD. The CDR3 runs 16 residues. Trimming removed 1 base at V and 1 base at J, with 11 bases between.

The chain employs TRBV4-3 and TRBJ2-2; the D gene is possibly TRBD2 (5 bases). Per the germline V gene, CDR1 is LGHNA and CDR2 is YSLEER. This CDR3 is built from 16 residues. V was cut by 0 bases and J by 5 bases, with 13 bases left in between. The DNA for the CDR3 is TGCGCCAGCAGCCAAGATAAAGGGAGACCAACCGGGGAGCTGTTTTTT. Translated: CASSQDKGRPTGELFF.

The chain is built from TRBV11-2 and TRBJ2-1; 10 nucleotides line up with TRBD2. The CDR3 is 18 residues long. Germline values: CDR1 SGHAT, CDR2 FQNNGV. V dropped 5 bases and J dropped 0; count of bases not matched to a gene: 10. CDR3 DNA: TGTGCCAGCAGCCCGACAGGGACTAGCGAAAGCTCCTACAATGAGCAGTTCTTC. Amino acid sequence: CASSPTGTSESSYNEQFF.

CDR3 sequence (DNA): TGTGCCAGCAGCAACAGGGTGAACACTGAAGCTTTCTTT. This gives the protein CASSNRVNTEAFF. This chain uses TRBV7-3 with TRBJ1-1, with D possibly TRBD1 on 6 matching bases. The CDR3 consists of 13 residues. The germline V gene has CDR1 SGHTA and CDR2 FQGTGA. V dropped 5 bases and J dropped 0 bases, with 7 bases sitting between them.

This rearrangement joins TRBV7-9 to TRBJ1-5; D call uncertain. This CDR3 comprises 13 residues. V was pared by 2 bases and J by 6 bases, with 8 bases between. Germline V gene lookup returns CDR1 SEHNR and CDR2 FQNEAQ (reference sequence). Here the CDR3 reads CASSLRESQPQHF. CDR3 coding DNA: TGTGCCAGCAGCTTACGGGAGAGTCAGCCCCAGCATTTT. The full variable domain, its missing parts supplied by reference TRBV7-9 and TRBJ1-5, is DTGVSQNPRHKITKRGQNVTFRCDPISEHNRLYWYRQTLGQGPEFLTYFQNEAQLEKSRLLSDRFSAERPKGSFSTLEIQRTEQGDSAMYLCASSLRESQPQHFGDGTRLSIL.

The gene calls are TRBV19 and TRBJ2-2; TRBD1 matches at 8 bases. V dropped 4 bases and J dropped 3; count of bases not matched to a gene: 7. The CDR3 sequence is 16 residues long. Germline V gene lookup returns CDR1 LNHDA and CDR2 SQIVND (reference sequence). The CDR3, as DNA: TGTGCCAGTAGTACCCTGGACAGGGTCTACACCGGGGAGCTGTTTTTT. It translates to CASSTLDRVYTGELFF. The variable domain in full, with the rest retrieved from reference TRBV19 and TRBJ2-2, is DGGITQSPKYLFRKEGQNVTLSCEQNLNHDAMYWYRQDPGQGLRLIYYSQIVNDFQKGDIAEGYSVSREKKESFPLTVTSAQKNPTAFYLCASSTLDRVYTGELFFGEGSRLTVL.

In this sample, this clone turned up a few times. The chain carries TRBV19 and TRBJ2-2; the match to TRBD2 covers 7 bases. Germline CDR1 reads LNHDA; CDR2 reads SQIVND (reference sequence). The CDR3 runs to 14 residues. V lost 8 bases, J lost 6 bases, and 9 bases stayed unmatched. CDR3 nucleotide sequence: TGTGCCAGTCGGGCTAGCGGAATAGCCGGGGAGCTGTTTTTT. Translation: CASRASGIAGELFF.

V usage is TRBV7-9 and J usage is TRBJ2-7; D is perhaps TRBD2 (6 bases). There are 17 residues in the CDR3. Looked up from germline, CDR1 is SEHNR and CDR2 is FQNEAQ (reference sequence). With 4 bases removed from V and 6 bases from J, the gap between germline ends came to 25 bases. CDR3 sequence (DNA): TGTGCCAGCAGCTCCCCCCTCAACGCGGGATTGGGACTCGAGCAGTACTTC. It specifies CASSSPLNAGLGLEQYF.